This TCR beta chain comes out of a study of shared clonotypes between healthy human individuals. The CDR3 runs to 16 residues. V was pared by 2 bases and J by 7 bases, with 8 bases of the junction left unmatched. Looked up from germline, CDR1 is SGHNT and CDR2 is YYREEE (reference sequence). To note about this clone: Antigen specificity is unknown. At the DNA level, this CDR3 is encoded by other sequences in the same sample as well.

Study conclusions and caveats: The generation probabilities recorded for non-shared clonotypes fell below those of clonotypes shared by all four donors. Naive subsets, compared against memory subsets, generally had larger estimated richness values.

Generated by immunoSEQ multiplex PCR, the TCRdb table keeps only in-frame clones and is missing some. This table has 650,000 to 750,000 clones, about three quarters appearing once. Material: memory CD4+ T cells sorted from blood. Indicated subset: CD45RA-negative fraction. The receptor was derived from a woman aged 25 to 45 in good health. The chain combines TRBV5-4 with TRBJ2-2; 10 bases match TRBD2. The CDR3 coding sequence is TGTGCCAGCAGCTTACGGCTAGCGGGAGTAGGCGGGGAGCTGTTTTTT. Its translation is CASSLRLAGVGGELFF. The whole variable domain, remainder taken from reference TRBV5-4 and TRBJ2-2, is ETGVTQSPTHLIKTRGQQVTLRCSSQSGHNTVSWYQQALGQGPQFIFQYYREEENGRGNFPPRFSGLQFPNYSSELNVNALELDDSALYLCASSLRLAGVGGELFFGEGSRLTVL.